This T cell receptor (beta chain) was sequenced during a study of PD-1 blockade in classical Hodgkin lymphoma. Using immunoSEQ multiplex PCR, the repertoire was profiled, and TCRdb retains in-frame clones only, with some absent. The sample lists 20,000 to 25,000 clones; about 90% were seen once. This CDR3 is built from 16 residues. The germline V gene encodes CDR1 SGHDT and CDR2 YYEEEE. Trimming removed 4 bases from V and 2 bases from J; junction bases left unmatched: 9. Time point defined: newly diagnosed, previously untreated cHL patient sample. The study purified CD4+ T cells from thawed PBMCs using magnetic negative selection.

The TCR was taken from a human donor with classical Hodgkin lymphoma. The sample taken for sequencing was CD4+ T cells from blood. The rearrangement uses TRBV5-6 and TRBJ2-1; 7 bases match TRBD1. The CDR3, as DNA: TGTGCCAGCAGCGCGATCCCGGGACAGACCTACAATGAGCAGTTCTTC. Its translation is CASSAIPGQTYNEQFF. The full variable domain, in which reference TRBV5-6 and TRBJ2-1 provide the parts outside the CDR3, is DAGVTQSPTHLIKTRGQQVTLRCSPKSGHDTVSWYQQALGQGPQFIFQYYEEEERQRGNFPDRFSGHQFPNYSSELNVNALLLGDSALYLCASSAIPGQTYNEQFFGPGTRLTVL.